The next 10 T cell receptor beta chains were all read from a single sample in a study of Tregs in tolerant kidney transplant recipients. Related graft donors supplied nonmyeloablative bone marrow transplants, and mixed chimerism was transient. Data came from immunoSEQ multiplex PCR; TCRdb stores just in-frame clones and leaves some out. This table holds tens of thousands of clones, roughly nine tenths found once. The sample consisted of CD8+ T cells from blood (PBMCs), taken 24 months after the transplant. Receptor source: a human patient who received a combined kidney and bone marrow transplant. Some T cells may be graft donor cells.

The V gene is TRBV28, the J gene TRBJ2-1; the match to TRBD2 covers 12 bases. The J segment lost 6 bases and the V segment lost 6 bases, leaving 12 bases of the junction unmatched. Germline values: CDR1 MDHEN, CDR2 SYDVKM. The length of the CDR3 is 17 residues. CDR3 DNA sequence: TGTGCCAGCAGCCCTAGCGGGAGGGACCTAAGGGGCAATGAGCAGTTCTTC. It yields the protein CASSPSGRDLRGNEQFF.

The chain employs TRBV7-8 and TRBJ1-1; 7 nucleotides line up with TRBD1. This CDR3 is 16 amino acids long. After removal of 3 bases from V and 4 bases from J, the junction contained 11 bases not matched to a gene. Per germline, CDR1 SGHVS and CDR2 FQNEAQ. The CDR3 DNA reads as TGTGCCAGCAGCTTTATCCAGGGGGTGAGGGGCACTGAAGCTTTCTTT. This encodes CASSFIQGVRGTEAFF. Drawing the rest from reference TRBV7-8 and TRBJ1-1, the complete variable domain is GAGVSQSPRYKVAKRGQDVALRCDPISGHVSLFWYQQALGQGPEFLTYFQNEAQLDKSGLPSDRFFAERPEGSVSTLKIQRTQQEDSAVYLCASSFIQGVRGTEAFFGQGTRLTVV.

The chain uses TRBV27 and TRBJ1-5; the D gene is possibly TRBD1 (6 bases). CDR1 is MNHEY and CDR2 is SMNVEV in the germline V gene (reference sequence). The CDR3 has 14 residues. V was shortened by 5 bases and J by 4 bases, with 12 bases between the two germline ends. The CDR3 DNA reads TGTGCCAGCAGTCCACAGGGTCTTAATCAGCCCCAGCATTTT. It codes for CASSPQGLNQPQHF.

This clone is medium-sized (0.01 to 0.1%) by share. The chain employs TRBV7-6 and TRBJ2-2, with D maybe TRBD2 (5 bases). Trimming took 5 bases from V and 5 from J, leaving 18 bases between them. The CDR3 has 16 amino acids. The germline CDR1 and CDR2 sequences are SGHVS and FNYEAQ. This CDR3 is CASSPLVGESTGELFF. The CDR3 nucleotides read TGTGCCAGCAGCCCCCTAGTTGGGGAGTCAACCGGGGAGCTGTTTTTT.

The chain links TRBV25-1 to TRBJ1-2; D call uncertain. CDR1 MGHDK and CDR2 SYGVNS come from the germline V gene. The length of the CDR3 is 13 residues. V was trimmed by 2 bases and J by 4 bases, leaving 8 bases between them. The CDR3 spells CASSEGRSYGYTF. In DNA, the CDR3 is TGTGCCAGCAGTGAAGGGCGATCCTATGGCTACACCTTC.

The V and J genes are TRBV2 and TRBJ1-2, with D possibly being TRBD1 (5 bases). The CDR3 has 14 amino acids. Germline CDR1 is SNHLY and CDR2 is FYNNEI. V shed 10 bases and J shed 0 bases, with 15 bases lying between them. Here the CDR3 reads CAKTLDISNYGYTF. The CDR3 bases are TGTGCCAAAACTTTGGACATCTCTAACTATGGCTACACCTTC.

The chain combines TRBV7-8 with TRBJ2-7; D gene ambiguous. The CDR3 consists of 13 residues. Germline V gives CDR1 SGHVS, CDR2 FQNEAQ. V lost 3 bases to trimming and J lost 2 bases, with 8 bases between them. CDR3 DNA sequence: TGTGCCAGCAGCTTGCGCATGCCCTACGAGCAGTACTTC. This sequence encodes CASSLRMPYEQYF.

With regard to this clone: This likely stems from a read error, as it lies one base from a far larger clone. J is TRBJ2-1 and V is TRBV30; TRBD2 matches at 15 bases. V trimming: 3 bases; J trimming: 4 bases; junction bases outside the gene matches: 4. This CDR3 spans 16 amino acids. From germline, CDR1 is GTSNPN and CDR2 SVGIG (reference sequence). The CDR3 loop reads CAWSDGTSGRYNEQFF. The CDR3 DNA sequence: TGTGCCTGGAGCGACGGGACTAGCGGGAGGTACAATGAGCAGTTCTTC.

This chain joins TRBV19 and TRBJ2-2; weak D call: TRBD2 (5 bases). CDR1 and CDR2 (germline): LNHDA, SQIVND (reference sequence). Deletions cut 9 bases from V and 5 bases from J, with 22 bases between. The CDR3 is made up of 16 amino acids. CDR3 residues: CARWMQASGRTGELFF. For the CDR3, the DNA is TGTGCCAGGTGGATGCAGGCAAGCGGACGTACCGGGGAGCTGTTTTTT.

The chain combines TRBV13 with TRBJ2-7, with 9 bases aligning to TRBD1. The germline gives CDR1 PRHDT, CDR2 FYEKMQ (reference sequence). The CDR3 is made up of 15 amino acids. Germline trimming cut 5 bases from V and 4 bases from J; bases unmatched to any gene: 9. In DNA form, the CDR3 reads TGTGCCAGCAGCCCGCGGACAGGGGAAAAATACGAGCAGTACTTC. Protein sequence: CASSPRTGEKYEQYF.